This record looks at one TCR beta chain sequence and its context. Its antigen target is currently unknown. Base qualities are not recorded, but no much larger clone differs from it by a single base. Deletion took 1 base off V and 3 bases off J, with a span of 9 bases between the germline ends. The germline V gene (reference sequence) supplies CDR1 SGHNT and CDR2 YYREEE. The CDR3 covers 14 residues, taking in both the cysteine and the phenylalanine. This entry keeps only the CDR3 DNA: 42 bases, framed from base 1. The sample is drawn from a study of identifying expanded T cells in peripheral blood (dated by TCRdb to about 2019). General notes on the study: Separate aliquots of the same genomic DNA pool were sequenced to produce technical replicates, and four replicates were compared in pairs.

What the research found in general, with its limitations: In all healthy donors, the variance in clone template counts between samples taken around 14 days apart rose significantly as total template count increased. It was expected by the authors that biological variance in healthy repertoires might increase further over much longer intervals, such as months to years. The binomial model flagged 0.9 to 1.5 differentially abundant clones between technical replicates but about 15 over around two weeks and 19 over approximately 4 weeks. Across all healthy-donor time intervals, the beta-binomial model significantly lowered both the number of clones called differentially abundant and the false-positive rate.

No immune events such as infections were documented for the healthy donors during the collection period. Time-dependent variance in a beta-binomial model of T-cell clone differential abundance was calibrated using healthy-donor blood repertoires as a training cohort. The training cohort comprised ten or so healthy donors, 3 female and 7 male. Donor ages ranged from about 25 to 70 years, with an average of about 41 years. Whole blood, obtained from a commercial supplier, was collected from each healthy donor at three time points spaced roughly 14 days apart. Genomic DNA was extracted from unsorted whole blood for immunosequencing. The immunoSEQ Assay, which relies on bias-controlled multiplex PCR amplification of genomic DNA, was used to profile TCRbeta CDR3 regions. On the study's bioinformatics: To quantify the absolute abundance of each unique TCRbeta CDR3 region, the sequences were collapsed and filtered. Differential abundance was assessed using a binomial (Fisher-equivalent) model and a beta-binomial model in which time-dependent variance fitted from healthy donors was added. Clones with fewer than 5 combined templates were removed, and differential abundance was called for clones with a Benjamini-Hochberg FDR below 0.01. Beta-binomial variance was modeled as a function of total template count across the two samples using the form v = (b*log(k)+a)^2. This is the immuneACCESS table as TCRdb keeps it, with only in-frame sequences that have V and J called. A part of the clones is gone; compared with another copy, unresolved V genes explain less than half, and the rest is unexplained. The V and J calls and the clone size are those of that table, but D and trimming were determined from the DNA. Within this sample are about 90,000 clones, with more than 75% of them counted one time only. The ten largest clones capture roughly 5.5% of the sample.

The V gene is TRBV5-4 and the J gene is TRBJ2-3; the D gene assignment is ambiguous. This receptor was identified in a person between 18 and 70 years old in good health. Sequencing was done on a sample of blood. The DNA sequence is as follows: TGTGCCAGCAGCTTGAAGGTGGCGACAGATACGCAGTATTTT. Its translation reads: CASSLKVATDTQYF.